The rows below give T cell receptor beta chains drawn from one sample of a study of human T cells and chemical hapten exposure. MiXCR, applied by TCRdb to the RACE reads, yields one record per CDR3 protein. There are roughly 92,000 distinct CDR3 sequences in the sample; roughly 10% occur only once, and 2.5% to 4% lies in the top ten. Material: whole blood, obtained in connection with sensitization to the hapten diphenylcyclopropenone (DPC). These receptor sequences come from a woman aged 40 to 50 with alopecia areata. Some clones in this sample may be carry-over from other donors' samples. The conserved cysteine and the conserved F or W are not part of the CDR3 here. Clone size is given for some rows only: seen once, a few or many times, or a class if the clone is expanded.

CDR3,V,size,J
ASTDRGGTDTQY,TRBV19,many,TRBJ2-3
ASSQGVARGLNEQY,TRBV3-1,few,TRBJ2-7
ASSLEGLYEKLF,TRBV7-9,many,TRBJ1-4
ASTWDRNTEAF,TRBV6-5,many,TRBJ1-1
SAPDRGETQY,TRBV20-1,many,TRBJ2-5
ASSGTGVLSEQY,TRBV9,many,TRBJ2-7
ASSLAWDNYYGYT,TRBV7-2,many,TRBJ1-2
ASSVSRGTGELF,TRBV6-1,.,TRBJ2-2
ASSPRDRGRANEKLF,TRBV9,.,TRBJ1-4
ASSQAGAAGELF,TRBV3-1,.,TRBJ2-2
SAKNLGVNTEAF,TRBV29-1,many,TRBJ1-1
ASSYSNQGLHSPLH,TRBV6-5,.,TRBJ1-6
ASSPWTGNTEAF,TRBV12-3/TRBV12-4,.,TRBJ1-1
ASSLTAGGPEAF,TRBV12-3/TRBV12-4,.,TRBJ1-1
ASTLTSAGGWA,TRBV6-6,few,TRBJ2-1
ASSMGRRNTEAF,TRBV18,few,TRBJ1-1
ASSPPSRADTQY,TRBV18,.,TRBJ2-3
ASSLPSEQF,TRBV7-2,few,TRBJ2-1
ASSERGPSTDTQY,TRBV25-1,few,TRBJ2-3
ASSIGSQPQH,TRBV19,many,TRBJ1-5
ASSLGAGGSYEQY,TRBV12-3/TRBV12-4,few,TRBJ2-7
ASSQDEAGGGYEQY,TRBV4-2,.,TRBJ2-7
ASSSGVLGQY,TRBV7-9,.,TRBJ2-7
ASSRGQANTEAF,TRBV3-1,.,TRBJ1-1
ASSPRLAYGYT,TRBV7-2,many,TRBJ1-2
ASSPPGDTQY,TRBV7-8,many,TRBJ2-3
ASSPERSRDTQY,TRBV11-2,few,TRBJ2-3
SSRTAGTGELF,TRBV29-1,.,TRBJ2-2
ASSPMRRLAGGPWYEQY,TRBV28,few,TRBJ2-7
ASSLLEHGDSGNTIY,TRBV18,many,TRBJ1-3
ASSPAGGYQETQY,TRBV6-5,many,TRBJ2-5
ASSQTPAGASEQY,TRBV12-3/TRBV12-4,few,TRBJ2-7
ASSDSRTRGLSYEQY,TRBV25-1,.,TRBJ2-7
ASSQPTQLSYEQY,TRBV3-1,.,TRBJ2-7
ASRTDLNTEAF,TRBV4-3,many,TRBJ1-1
ASSRTEGEQL,TRBV7-2,few,TRBJ2-1
AWSGGSAGGSYNEQF,TRBV30,many,TRBJ2-1
SAMGKETQY,TRBV20-1,many,TRBJ2-5
ASSLGPPGLVGHEQF,TRBV5-1,many,TRBJ2-1
SVNTGLTSYEQY,TRBV29-1,few,TRBJ2-7
ASSRSSDSSYEQY,TRBV7-9,.,TRBJ2-7
ASSLGGRGNQPQH,TRBV5-4,once,TRBJ1-5
ASRRDFLLF,TRBV28,few,TRBJ2-2
SASSANTEAF,TRBV20-1,many,TRBJ1-1
ASTPPAASFYEQY,TRBV6-2/TRBV6-3,.,TRBJ2-7
ASSPSYPHPLSTDTQY,TRBV27,few,TRBJ2-3
ASSYSPDGREQY,TRBV6-2/TRBV6-3,few,TRBJ2-7
ASSQESTSGANVLT,TRBV4-3,.,TRBJ2-6
ASSPPSGGAPEQF,TRBV4-2,many,TRBJ2-1
ASSLAPTSGTYEQY,TRBV7-2,many,TRBJ2-7
ASSSGTGMGEQY,TRBV9,many,TRBJ2-7
SARLLAGGPHEQY,TRBV20-1,many,TRBJ2-7
ASSQDWGSYT,TRBV3-1,.,TRBJ1-2
ASSQGAMLGNEQF,TRBV4-3,few,TRBJ2-1
ASSLVGSTYEQY,TRBV7-2,many,TRBJ2-7
ASSDSGAAHQPQH,TRBV9,.,TRBJ1-5
ASSFSANQPQH,TRBV7-9,many,TRBJ1-5
ASSLARGDGTDTQY,TRBV27,once,TRBJ2-3
ASSLLILRTSGGAEQF,TRBV7-2,.,TRBJ2-1